The T cell receptor beta chain described here comes from a study of cytomegalovirus exposure and HLA in healthy donors. CDR3 length: 14 residues. With 4 bases removed from V and 4 bases from J, the gap between germline ends came to 10 bases. Per the germline V gene, CDR1 is SEHNR and CDR2 is FQNEAQ (reference sequence). The study ran its PCR with 60 Vbeta and 13 Jbeta primers. Libraries were prepared by immunoSEQ multiplex PCR; TCRdb keeps only in-frame clonotypes and omits some of them. Of 100,000 or so clones listed, roughly 84% are singletons. This clone was found a few times. This chain links TRBV7-9 with TRBJ1-4; D not resolved. Sequenced: PBMCs. The receptor was isolated from a man between 18 and 35 years old in good health and CMV-seronegative. The DNA for the CDR3 is TGTGCCAGCAGCTCAGAAGAAATTAATGAAAAACTGTTTTTT. Its protein product is CASSSEEINEKLFF.